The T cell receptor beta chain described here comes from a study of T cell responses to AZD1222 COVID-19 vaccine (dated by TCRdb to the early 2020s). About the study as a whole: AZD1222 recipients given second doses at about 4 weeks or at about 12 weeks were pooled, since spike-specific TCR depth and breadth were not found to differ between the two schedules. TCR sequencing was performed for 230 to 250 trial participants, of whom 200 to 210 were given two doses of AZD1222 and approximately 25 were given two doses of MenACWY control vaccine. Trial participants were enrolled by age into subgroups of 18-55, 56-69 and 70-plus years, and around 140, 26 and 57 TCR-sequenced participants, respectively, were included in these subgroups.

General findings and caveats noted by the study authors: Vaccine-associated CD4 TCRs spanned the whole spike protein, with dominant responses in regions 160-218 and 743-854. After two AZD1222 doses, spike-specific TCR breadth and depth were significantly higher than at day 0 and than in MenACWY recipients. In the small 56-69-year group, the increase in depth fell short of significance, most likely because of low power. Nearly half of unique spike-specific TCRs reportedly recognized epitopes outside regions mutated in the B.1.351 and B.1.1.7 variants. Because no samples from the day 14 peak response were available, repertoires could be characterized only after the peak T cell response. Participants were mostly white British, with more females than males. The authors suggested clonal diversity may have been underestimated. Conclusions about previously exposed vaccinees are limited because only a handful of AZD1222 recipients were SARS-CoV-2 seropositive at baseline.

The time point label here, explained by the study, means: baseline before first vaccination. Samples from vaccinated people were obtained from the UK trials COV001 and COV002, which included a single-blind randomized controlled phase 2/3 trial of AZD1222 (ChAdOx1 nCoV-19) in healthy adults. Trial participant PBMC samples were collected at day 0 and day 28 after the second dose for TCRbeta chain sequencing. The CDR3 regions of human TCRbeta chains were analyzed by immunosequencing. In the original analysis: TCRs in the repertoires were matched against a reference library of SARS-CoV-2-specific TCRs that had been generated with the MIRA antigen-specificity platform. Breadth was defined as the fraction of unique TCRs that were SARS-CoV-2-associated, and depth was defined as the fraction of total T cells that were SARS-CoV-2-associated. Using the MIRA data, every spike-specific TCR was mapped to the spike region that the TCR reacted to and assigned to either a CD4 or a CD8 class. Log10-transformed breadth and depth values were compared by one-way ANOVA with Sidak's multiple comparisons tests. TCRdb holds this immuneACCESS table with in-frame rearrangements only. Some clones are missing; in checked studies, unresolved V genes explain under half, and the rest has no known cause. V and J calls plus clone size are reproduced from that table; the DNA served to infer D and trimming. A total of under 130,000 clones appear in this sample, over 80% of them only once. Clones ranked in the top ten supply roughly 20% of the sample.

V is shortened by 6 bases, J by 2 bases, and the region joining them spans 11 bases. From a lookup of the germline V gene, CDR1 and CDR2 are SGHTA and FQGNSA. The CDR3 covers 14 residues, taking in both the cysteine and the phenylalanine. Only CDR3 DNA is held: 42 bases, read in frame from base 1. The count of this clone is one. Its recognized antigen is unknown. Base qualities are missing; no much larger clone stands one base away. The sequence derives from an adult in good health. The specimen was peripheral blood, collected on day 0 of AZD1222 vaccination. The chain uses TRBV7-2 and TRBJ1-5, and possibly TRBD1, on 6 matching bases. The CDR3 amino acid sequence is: CASRLRGGNQPQHF. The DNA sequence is TGTGCCAGCAGGCTGAGGGGGGGCAATCAGCCCCAGCATTTT.